This T cell receptor beta chain was obtained from a study of cytomegalovirus exposure and HLA in healthy donors (dated 2017 in TCRdb). Looking at the study overall: An earlier analysis of several hundred of the donors reported 276 Gb of sequence data and 117 million unique TCR beta sequences obtained from approximately 180 million T cells. The number of typed donors differed by locus: roughly 620-640 for A, B, C, DRB1 and DQB1; 522 for DQA1; over 600 for DPA1; and some 430 for DPB1. On average, roughly 250,000 unique TCR beta nucleotide sequences were sequenced per donor among 398 genotyped donors of the cohort, with roughly 18% of those sequences being non-productive. All discovery cohort repertoires had been generated on a single sequencing platform. Alongside the repertoire data, information on donor age, sex, ethnicity and CMV serostatus was compiled. Among the roughly 430 genotyped donors, around 81% belonged to the genetic ancestry cluster associated with self-reported Caucasian donors. A later analysis re-analyzed previously published TCR beta repertoires from about 600 donors and added high-resolution HLA genotyping to study TCR occurrence patterns. HLA typing included class I and class II loci at four-digit resolution. The later analysis used no new phenotypic data to find candidate immune exposures, relying instead on TCR beta sequences and their occurrence across donors. To predict cytomegalovirus infection status, the study brought together high-throughput TCR immunosequencing, statistical association of individual TCRs with disease status, and machine learning. Roughly five DR-DQ haplotypes were handled as single units for association and clustering because linkage in the cohort was strong. Approximately 300 gigabases of sequencing data and tens of millions of unique TCR sequences were included in an early release covering about 700 HLA-typed donors. The study aimed to test whether cataloging public T cell receptors could reveal signatures of past pathogen exposure. An earlier analysis of some 500 of the donors used high-throughput TCR beta sequencing to judge whether each TCR beta V gene segment behaved as functional or pseudogenic. A later genetic analysis used genome-wide SNP genotypes for about 60% of the roughly 700 donors, treating that subset as a discovery cohort. The study profiled the T cell repertoires of around 700 subjects by immunosequencing and related them to cytomegalovirus serostatus. In addition to the first cohort of approximately 670 subjects, a separate validation cohort of some 120 different subjects was used. Overall study results and their limits: In this cohort, only TCR beta chains were sequenced, and detectable features were limited by the absence of alpha or paired-chain data. A further reported finding was that TCR beta sequences accurately predicted the HLA-A and HLA-B alleles for most subjects in the first cohort. Compared with the roughly 700-donor mean, donors in an Asian-associated ancestry cluster had fewer N-insertions in productive TCRs, according to a later genetic analysis. Because HLA typing was missing for some donors at each locus, association tests included only the typed subset. Correlated functional status among segregating V segments might be attributable to linkage disequilibrium, but an unknown experimental factor could not be ruled out. In vitro tests confirmed that a few of the cytomegalovirus-associated TCR beta chains recognize cytomegalovirus antigens. In the study, 150 to 200 TCR beta chains were listed as associated with cytomegalovirus. Across donors, most TCR sequences were observed very rarely, whereas some public TCRs were present in many individuals. In a later analysis, several top co-occurrence clusters were reported to appear linked to parvovirus B19, influenza, CMV and Epstein-Barr virus. Assigning TCR associations to individual alleles was difficult when HLA alleles, especially DR and DQ, strongly co-occurred. An earlier analysis of 450 to 750 of the donors showed that most TCR beta V segments appeared in productive rearrangements either about 87% or about 30% of the time, which broadly matched IMGT annotations. Approximately 18 rarely observed V segments, including chromosome 9 orphons, were excluded from the earlier analysis of approximately 500 of the donors because counts were too low. Sequencing depth was assumed to be roughly uniform across donors in the presence/absence analyses, though that assumption may not hold. In a later analysis, HLA-associated TCR beta chains showed more clonal expansion and lower generation probabilities than non-associated chains that were equally common. In a later genetic analysis, a missense DCLRE1C variant was associated with V-gene and J-gene trimming of TCR beta chains, and the association was replicated in an independent cohort. It was suggested by the authors that the approach could potentially be generalized to other disease states and immunological phenotypes. Immune exposure information for the cohort was limited to CMV serostatus. A cluster of highly shared sequence variants was judged likely to be a technical artifact of the sequencing pipeline. A later analysis found that TCR association rates varied across HLA loci, with DRB1 alleles showing the most associated TCRs and HLA-C alleles the fewest. The 87-base-pair reads could not distinguish some IMGT-functional V segments, including TRBV6-2 and TRBV6-3, so those segments were excluded. Cytomegalovirus status was reported to be diagnosed by the classifier with high specificity and sensitivity in both the original and validation cohorts. In a later analysis, 15,000 to 20,000 TCR beta sequences were associated with specific HLA alleles at a false discovery rate of 0.05. In a later analysis, most CMV-associated TCR beta chains were found to appear HLA-restricted, with HLA associations seemingly driven largely by CMV exposure.

Libraries came from the immunoSEQ multiplex PCR assay. For the multiplex PCR, a mixture combining 60 forward primers for TCR Vbeta segments and 13 reverse primers for TCR Jbeta segments was used. The CDR3 region of rearranged TCR beta genes was amplified from genomic DNA with a multiplex PCR assay. The Illumina HiSeq System was used to sequence the amplified TCR beta libraries as 87-base-pair reads. From the authors' description of their analysis: Across the 500 to 750 repertoires, a later analysis counted 75 million to 90 million unique TCR beta chains, 9 million to 14 million of which were shared by at least two donors. Raw reads were error-corrected and collapsed into unique sequences with a nearest-neighbor algorithm that merged closely related sequences to remove PCR and sequencing errors. CDR3 sequences were aligned to IMGT reference sequences to assign V, D and J gene segments. For a sequence to be retained, a match of at least six nucleotides was required to both a V gene segment and a J gene segment. Rearrangements were called productive when the CDR3 lacked stop codons and stayed in frame with V and J; all others were non-productive. Following IMGT convention, CDR3 was defined as the stretch from the second conserved V-encoded cysteine to the conserved J-encoded phenylalanine. The earlier analysis of around 640 of the donors excluded sequences that lacked an unambiguous match to a single V gene segment. An earlier analysis of about 600 of the donors called V segments functional above 56.7% productive rearrangements and segregating when the between-donor standard deviation exceeded 5%. To diagnose cytomegalovirus status from the catalog of TCR beta chain sequences, a statistical classification framework was built. V and J gene assignment, in a later analysis, came from comparing TCR nucleotide sequences with IMGT/GENE-DB human TR gene sequences. A later analysis assigned CDR3 sequences and most-parsimonious VDJ recombination scenarios with the TCRdist pipeline. In a later analysis, each TCR beta chain was defined by its CDR3 amino acid sequence together with its V-gene family, and reads without a unique V-gene family were excluded. In a later analysis, some 600 highly shared, low-generation-probability nucleotide sequences were removed to address suspected cross-contamination and a sequencing artifact. In a later analysis, a clonal expansion index was calculated for each public chain from normalized within-repertoire ranks of inferred template counts. Generation probabilities in a later analysis came from a VDJ recombination model fitted to out-of-frame rearrangements, and those results were checked against IGoR. Hypergeometric tests were used in a later analysis to score TCR-TCR, TCR-HLA and TCR-CMV co-occurrence, with a repertoire-size bias correction applied to the TCR pairs. To estimate false discovery rates, a later analysis permuted the HLA or CMV assignments 20 times. In a later analysis, co-occurring TCRs were grouped using DBSCAN, with TCRdist sequence similarity added in when clustering inside HLA-allele-positive subsets. Co-occurrence clustering excluded repertoires with fewer than 30,000 or more than 120,000 public chains, plus five with anomalous nucleotide sharing. TCRdb's version of the immuneACCESS table is confined to in-frame rearrangements and falls short of the full clone set. An unresolved V gene accounts for under half of the shortfall where checked; the remainder is of unknown origin. That table is the source of V, J and clone size, and D and trimming were worked out from the DNA. This sample lists around 110,000 clones; roughly 82% were detected once. 2.5% to 3.5% of the sample lies in the top ten.

As concerns this clone: Which antigen it targets is not known. No qualities accompany the bases; no much larger clone lies one base away.

Sequences SQVTM (CDR1) and ANQGSEA (CDR2) are obtained from the germline V gene. Between the V and J ends, shortened by 5 bases and 3 bases respectively, the junction contains 17 bases. There are 14 amino acids in the CDR3, from cysteine to phenylalanine inclusive. Only the CDR3 portion is preserved as DNA: 42 bases, with reading frame beginning at the first base. The cohort consisted of hundreds of healthy bone marrow donors. At the time of sampling, all cohort members were nominally healthy, though unrecorded immune exposures were likely present. The donor was CMV seropositive and was included in the group of 250 to 300 seropositive cohort members. Every donor gave a peripheral blood sample, and the peripheral blood mononuclear cells from that sample were used for TCR beta sequencing. Genomic DNA was extracted from the blood cell samples with the Qiagen DNeasy Blood Extraction Kit.

Input material: PBMCs. Rearrangement joined TRBV29-1 to TRBJ2-7, with a weak D call of TRBD1 (6 bases match). The receptor was isolated from a male donor in good health and CMV-seropositive. The bases read TGCAGCGTTTATGTGGGGGCTGGGAGCTACGAGCAGTACTTC. Its protein reads: CSVYVGAGSYEQYF.